The entry below describes one T cell receptor (beta chain). Assay used: immunoSEQ multiplex PCR; TCRdb lists only in-frame clones, some missing. The data contain 130,000 to 150,000 clones, 75% to 85% of them singletons. The sample comes from a study of blood T cell repertoires in COVID-19. Overall study context: Acute-phase and convalescent COVID-19 samples originated in the United States, Italy and Spain.

CDR3 length: 15 amino acids. In germline, CDR1 is MNHEY, CDR2 SVGAGI. The ends were cut back, 8 bases at V and 2 bases at J, with 19 bases in the middle. The sample taken for sequencing was peripheral blood. The V gene is TRBV6-5, the J gene TRBJ2-7, with D possibly matching TRBD1 (5 bases). The sequence was collected from a man between 65 and 79 years old who had recovered from COVID-19. The CDR3 is CASVPRATDAYEQYF. The CDR3 DNA is TGTGCCAGCGTACCCAGGGCCACCGACGCCTACGAGCAGTACTTC.